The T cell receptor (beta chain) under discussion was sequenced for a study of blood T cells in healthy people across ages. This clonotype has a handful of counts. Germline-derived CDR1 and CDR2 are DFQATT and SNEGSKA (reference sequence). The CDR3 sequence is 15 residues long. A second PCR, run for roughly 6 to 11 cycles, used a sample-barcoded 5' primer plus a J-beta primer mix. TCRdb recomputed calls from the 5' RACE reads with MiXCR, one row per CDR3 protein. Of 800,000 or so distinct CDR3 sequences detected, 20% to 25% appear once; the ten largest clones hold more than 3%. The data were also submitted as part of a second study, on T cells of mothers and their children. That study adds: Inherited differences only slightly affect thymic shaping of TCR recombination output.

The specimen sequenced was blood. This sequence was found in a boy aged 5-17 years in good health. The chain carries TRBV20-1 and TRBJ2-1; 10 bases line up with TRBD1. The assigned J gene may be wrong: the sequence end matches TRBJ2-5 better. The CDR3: CSGQKPGQGKETQYF. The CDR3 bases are TGCAGTGGCCAGAAGCCGGGACAGGGGAAAGAGACCCAGTACTTC.